This T cell receptor beta chain stems from a study of blood T cell repertoires in COVID-19. Study in general: Both acute and convalescent COVID-19 samples were obtained from the United States, Italy and Spain.

Followed over time, Seattle patients had been enrolled while infection was active. TCRdb's copy holds only in-frame clones and misses some; the assay was immunoSEQ multiplex PCR. Found here are 220,000 or so clones, 86% of them singletons; the top ten hold more than 8.5%. This clone occurred once. The sequence was obtained from a woman in her fifties or sixties with COVID-19, enrolled during active disease. The specimen was peripheral blood.

CDR3 protein: CAVMGGSPDTQYF. The CDR3 DNA reads TGTGCCGTAATGGGGGGGTCCCCAGATACGCAGTATTTT. The V call is TRBV6-6, the J call TRBJ2-3, with TRBD2 matching 7 bases. The CDR3 runs to 13 residues. Germline V lookup: CDR1 MNHNY, CDR2 SVGAGI (reference sequence). V lost 11 bases to trimming and J lost 4 bases; unmatched junction nucleotides: 9.